These T cell receptor beta chains were read from a single sample in a study of shared clonotypes between healthy human individuals. Using immunoSEQ multiplex PCR, the repertoire was profiled, and TCRdb retains in-frame clones only, with some absent. This repertoire shows approximately 2.1 million clones, 85% to 95% found once; its top ten account for 0.35% to 0.5%. The specimen was naive CD4+ T cells from PBMCs. The source of these receptors is a man between 18 and 35 years old in good health. Some clones in this sample may be carry-over from other donors' samples. The conserved cysteine and the conserved F or W are not part of the CDR3 here. Each record gives: V gene, D gene, J gene, CDR3 protein. The D gene is left open where the match is weak.

v_call: TRBV6-5
d_call: -
j_call: TRBJ1-1
cdr3_aa: ASSYSRQLGTEAF

v_call: TRBV10-3
d_call: -
j_call: TRBJ2-3
cdr3_aa: AIKGSVQSVDTQY

v_call: TRBV27
d_call: -
j_call: TRBJ2-7
cdr3_aa: ASKPTGDYEQY

v_call: TRBV19
d_call: -
j_call: TRBJ2-7
cdr3_aa: ASSRYEQY

v_call: TRBV6-1
d_call: -
j_call: TRBJ1-5
cdr3_aa: ASSERQGLNQPQH

v_call: TRBV7-9
d_call: -
j_call: TRBJ2-7
cdr3_aa: ASSLRGYEQY

v_call: TRBV9
d_call: TRBD2
j_call: TRBJ2-5
cdr3_aa: ASSVLASGGAETQY

v_call: TRBV7-2
d_call: TRBD1
j_call: TRBJ2-7
cdr3_aa: ASSSETGIGYEQY

v_call: TRBV25-1
d_call: -
j_call: TRBJ1-1
cdr3_aa: ASSAAGTSEAF

v_call: TRBV7-9
d_call: -
j_call: TRBJ1-2
cdr3_aa: ASNQAGAVYGYT

v_call: TRBV6-7
d_call: -
j_call: TRBJ2-7
cdr3_aa: ASSNTDLKYEQY

v_call: TRBV28
d_call: -
j_call: TRBJ2-7
cdr3_aa: GTSGRPTYEQY

v_call: TRBV2
d_call: -
j_call: TRBJ1-5
cdr3_aa: ASSVAGSGSNQPQH

v_call: TRBV10-3
d_call: -
j_call: TRBJ2-5
cdr3_aa: AISTGLQETQY

v_call: TRBV5-1
d_call: TRBD2
j_call: TRBJ2-1
cdr3_aa: ASSREVGYNEQF

v_call: TRBV30
d_call: TRBD1
j_call: TRBJ2-7
cdr3_aa: AWDRGNYEQY

v_call: TRBV7-2
d_call: -
j_call: TRBJ1-1
cdr3_aa: ASSPMNTEAF

v_call: TRBV14
d_call: TRBD1
j_call: TRBJ2-7
cdr3_aa: ASSPWTGADYEQY

v_call: TRBV5-1
d_call: -
j_call: TRBJ1-2
cdr3_aa: ASSLGNWNYGYT

v_call: TRBV11-1
d_call: -
j_call: TRBJ1-2
cdr3_aa: ASSLDAEFYGYT

v_call: TRBV28
d_call: -
j_call: TRBJ1-4
cdr3_aa: ASTYRDTRSGEKLF

v_call: TRBV19
d_call: -
j_call: TRBJ1-2
cdr3_aa: ASSRGNYGYT

v_call: TRBV11-2
d_call: TRBD2
j_call: TRBJ2-1
cdr3_aa: ASSLEGTSGMGNEQF

v_call: TRBV7-9
d_call: -
j_call: TRBJ1-1
cdr3_aa: ASSTRFELNTEAF

v_call: TRBV7-2
d_call: -
j_call: TRBJ2-5
cdr3_aa: ASSPWTTHPPETQY

v_call: TRBV2
d_call: -
j_call: TRBJ2-3
cdr3_aa: AGSTDTQY

v_call: TRBV7-2
d_call: TRBD1
j_call: TRBJ2-3
cdr3_aa: ASSFDRGTDTQY

v_call: TRBV7-9
d_call: TRBD1
j_call: TRBJ1-2
cdr3_aa: ASSPGQGAGFYYGYT

v_call: TRBV9
d_call: TRBD2
j_call: TRBJ2-1
cdr3_aa: ASSVISGRGNEQF

v_call: TRBV4-2
d_call: TRBD2
j_call: TRBJ2-7
cdr3_aa: ASSQLLAGANEQY

v_call: TRBV18
d_call: TRBD1
j_call: TRBJ2-3
cdr3_aa: ASSPGQGRDTQY

v_call: TRBV9
d_call: TRBD2
j_call: TRBJ2-1
cdr3_aa: ASSRGLAESSYNEQF

v_call: TRBV7-8
d_call: -
j_call: TRBJ1-5
cdr3_aa: ASSSEIHSNQPQH

v_call: TRBV28
d_call: -
j_call: TRBJ2-1
cdr3_aa: ASSLPGGEEF

v_call: TRBV6-1
d_call: -
j_call: TRBJ1-1
cdr3_aa: ASIRDLGDTEAF

v_call: TRBV27
d_call: -
j_call: TRBJ2-2
cdr3_aa: ASSLVGTGELF

v_call: TRBV28
d_call: -
j_call: TRBJ2-1
cdr3_aa: ASSLRRAEQF

v_call: TRBV19
d_call: TRBD2
j_call: TRBJ2-3
cdr3_aa: ASSRREGRYTDTQY

v_call: TRBV4-2
d_call: TRBD2
j_call: TRBJ2-1
cdr3_aa: ASSQDPFSGSRNNEQF

v_call: TRBV29-1
d_call: TRBD2
j_call: TRBJ2-6
cdr3_aa: SVGGAPAGANVLT

v_call: TRBV4-1
d_call: -
j_call: TRBJ1-1
cdr3_aa: ASSQDEGALNTEAF

v_call: TRBV5-5
d_call: -
j_call: TRBJ1-3
cdr3_aa: ASSLLSGDGNTIY

v_call: TRBV5-1
d_call: -
j_call: TRBJ2-2
cdr3_aa: ASTDTPNTGELF

v_call: TRBV9
d_call: TRBD1
j_call: TRBJ2-6
cdr3_aa: ASSVGTGSWGANVLT

v_call: TRBV4-1
d_call: -
j_call: TRBJ1-1
cdr3_aa: ASSLGLRNTEAF

v_call: TRBV28
d_call: -
j_call: TRBJ2-7
cdr3_aa: ASSLRAEQY

v_call: TRBV7-3
d_call: -
j_call: TRBJ1-1
cdr3_aa: ASSFYTDTEAF

v_call: TRBV29-1
d_call: -
j_call: TRBJ1-1
cdr3_aa: SGTENTEAF

v_call: TRBV4-2
d_call: -
j_call: TRBJ1-2
cdr3_aa: ASSQRDYGYT

v_call: TRBV10-3
d_call: -
j_call: TRBJ1-3
cdr3_aa: AIMGSTSGNTIY

v_call: TRBV30
d_call: -
j_call: TRBJ2-1
cdr3_aa: AWGADEQF